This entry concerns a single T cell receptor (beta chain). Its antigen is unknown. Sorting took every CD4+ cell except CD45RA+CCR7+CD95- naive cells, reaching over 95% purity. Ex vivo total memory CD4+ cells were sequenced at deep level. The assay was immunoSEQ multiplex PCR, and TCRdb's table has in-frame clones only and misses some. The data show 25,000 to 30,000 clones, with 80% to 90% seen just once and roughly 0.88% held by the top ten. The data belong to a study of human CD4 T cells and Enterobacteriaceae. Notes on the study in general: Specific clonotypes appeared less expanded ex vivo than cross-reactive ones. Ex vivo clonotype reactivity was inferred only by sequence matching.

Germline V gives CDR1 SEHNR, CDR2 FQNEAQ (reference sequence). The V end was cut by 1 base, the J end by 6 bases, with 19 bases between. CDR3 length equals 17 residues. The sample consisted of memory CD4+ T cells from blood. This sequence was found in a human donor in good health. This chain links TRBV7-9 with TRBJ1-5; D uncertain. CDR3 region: CASSLDRGTRGGQPQHF. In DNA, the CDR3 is TGTGCCAGCAGCTTAGATAGAGGAACACGTGGTGGTCAGCCCCAGCATTTT. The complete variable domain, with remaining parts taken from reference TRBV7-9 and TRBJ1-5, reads DTGVSQNPRHKITKRGQNVTFRCDPISEHNRLYWYRQTLGQGPEFLTYFQNEAQLEKSRLLSDRFSAERPKGSFSTLEIQRTEQGDSAMYLCASSLDRGTRGGQPQHFGDGTRLSIL.